This T cell receptor beta chain was captured in a study of blood T cell repertoires in COVID-19. Measured with immunoSEQ multiplex PCR; TCRdb has only the in-frame clones, and not every one. The profile shows 200,000 to 250,000 clones, 80% to 90% of them singletons. Trimming removed 4 bases from V and 5 bases from J, with 8 bases in between. Germline CDR1 reads LGHDT; CDR2 reads YNNKEL (reference sequence). There are 13 residues in the CDR3. Material for sequencing was peripheral blood. The gene calls are TRBV3-1 (or the pseudogene TRBV3-2) and TRBJ2-2; D remains unclear. This clonotype was sampled from a man aged 30-40 years with COVID-19, enrolled during active disease. The CDR3: CASSRVATGELFF. The CDR3 DNA reads TGTGCCAGCAGCCGTGTCGCGACCGGGGAGCTGTTTTTT.